The rows below give T cell receptor beta chains drawn from one sample of a study of blood T cell repertoires in COVID-19. Produced via immunoSEQ multiplex PCR; TCRdb's table is partial and in-frame only. The data contain about 320,000 clones, around 85% of them singletons. The specimen was peripheral blood. The source of these receptors is a human donor in a cohort sampled during active COVID-19. Each CDR3 is given without its conserved first and last residue.

V	J	CDR3
TRBV7-8	TRBJ1-2	ASSLGGNYGYT
TRBV12-3/TRBV12-4	TRBJ1-2	ASRRMRDGYT
TRBV7-9	TRBJ2-7	ASSFDREYEQY
TRBV6-5	TRBJ1-1	AIARGLNTEAF
TRBV3-1/TRBV3-2	TRBJ2-3	ASSERGGHTDTQY
TRBV24-1	TRBJ2-1	ATSDVWDRVDEQF
TRBV12-5	TRBJ1-1	AFKGGRTEAF
TRBV6-5	TRBJ2-7	ASSYSGQGAYEQY
TRBV7-8	TRBJ1-5	ASSKRRGTGERQPQH
TRBV30	TRBJ1-1	AWSANRAEAF
TRBV11-2	TRBJ1-2	ASSSTYGDYGYT
TRBV11-2	TRBJ2-7	ASSLRTSASSYEQY
TRBV12-5	TRBJ1-1	ASGYGGANTEAF
TRBV5-1	TRBJ1-1	ASSRKRRANTEAF
TRBV7-3	TRBJ2-2	ASSRGGQGNTGELF
TRBV10-3	TRBJ1-1	AISESDRSTEAF
TRBV18	TRBJ2-2	ASSLQGANTGELF
TRBV27	TRBJ2-7	ASKLGAFSYKQY
TRBV4-2	TRBJ2-6	ASSQGTAYSNSGANVLT
TRBV11-2	TRBJ2-3	ASSLRSGGLAGGPDTQY
TRBV19	TRBJ1-1	ASRRTGETEAF
TRBV7-6	TRBJ2-7	ASSPWTLLAAGGPEQY
TRBV19	TRBJ1-5	ASSMGTHGGQPQH
TRBV19	TRBJ1-5	ASRSGTGNQPQH
TRBV9	TRBJ1-2	ASTQGDDNYGYT
TRBV7-9	TRBJ2-1	ASSVAGTAYNEQF
TRBV24-1	TRBJ1-4	ATSANNNEKLF
TRBV5-1	TRBJ1-1	ASSLTGALGTEAF
TRBV6-4	TRBJ1-1	ASSDSFAWEHTEAF
TRBV6-5	TRBJ1-1	ASSLVVRDTEAF
TRBV13	TRBJ2-7	ASSLNDRGNLYEQY
TRBV6-5	TRBJ1-6	ASTQGRIINSPLH
TRBV3-1/TRBV3-2	TRBJ2-7	ASSQVGGGNYEQY
TRBV27	TRBJ1-6	ASRGRGSSYNSPLH
TRBV27	TRBJ2-1	ASSLRAVMNEQF
TRBV14	TRBJ1-2	ASSGSFWDRDGLNYGYT
TRBV19	TRBJ2-1	ASSLQDRVHEQF
TRBV6-5	TRBJ1-2	ASTSGAQRDYGYT
TRBV6-1	TRBJ1-6	ASSEGGGNSPLH
TRBV27	TRBJ2-7	ASSCGTGGVNEQY
TRBV4-1	TRBJ2-4	ASSQDLLAKNIQY
TRBV3-1/TRBV3-2	TRBJ2-7	ASSQVSGMEQY
TRBV24-1	TRBJ1-1	ATTDTMNTEAF
TRBV10-3	TRBJ1-5	AISGTGDDQPQH
TRBV7-9	TRBJ1-1	ASSPPEWLGVTEAF